This entry lists 6 T cell receptor beta chains sequenced from one sample in a study of T cell changes during pregnancy in multiple sclerosis (dated by TCRdb to the late 2010s). Library construction relied on the immunoSEQ multiplex PCR assay. The table was pulled from immuneACCESS by TCRdb, which kept in-frame rearrangements only. Such tables lose some clones; where checked, under half of the loss comes from unresolved V genes, and the rest has no known cause. The sample table records approximately 90,000 clones; approximately 92% of these occur just once. The ten largest clones represent approximately 2% of the sample. The specimen comprised peripheral blood, sampled after pregnancy. These receptors all stem from a female donor with multiple sclerosis, enrolled in a pregnancy study.

The gene calls are TRBV25-1 and TRBJ2-7, with 9 nucleotides matching TRBD1. Germline CDR1 and CDR2: MGHDK and SYGVNS. The CDR3 runs to 15 residues. Losses at the gene ends were 3 bases for V and 5 bases for J; bases not matched to a gene: 8. CDR3 residues: CASSEAGTGTDEQYF. The CDR3 region has the DNA TGTGCCAGCAGTGAGGCCGGGACAGGGACGGACGAGCAGTACTTC.

In DNA, the CDR3 is TGTGCCAGCAGTCTCACAGTCGCTGGAAACACCATATATTTT. Amino acid sequence: CASSLTVAGNTIYF. The chain employs TRBV2 and TRBJ1-3; D is unresolved. V lost 5 bases and J 2 bases, leaving 10 bases between the germline ends. Looked up from germline, CDR1 is SNHLY and CDR2 is FYNNEI. The CDR3 runs to 14 residues.

This clone was seen only once. The rearrangement joins TRBV27 to TRBJ2-5; 10 nucleotides align to TRBD1. CDR3 length: 15 residues. Per germline, CDR1 MNHEY and CDR2 SMNVEV (reference sequence). V lost 5 bases and J lost 5; bases outside the gene matches: 8. The CDR3 here is CASSTRKTGGETQYF. The CDR3 DNA sequence: TGTGCCAGCAGTACACGTAAGACAGGGGGCGAGACCCAGTACTTC.

The chain uses TRBV6-1 and TRBJ2-3, with 9 bases identical to TRBD1. CDR3 length equals 14 residues. Germline V gene data show CDR1 as MNHNS and CDR2 as SASEGT. Losses at the gene ends were 6 bases for V and 8 bases for J; bases not matched to a gene: 9. The CDR3 here is CASRTGTGIRTQYF. DNA for the CDR3: TGTGCCAGCAGAACCGGGACAGGGATCCGTACGCAGTATTTT.

This clone has just one count. CDR3 DNA sequence: TGTGCCAGCAACCCCAGCGGGAGGGCCAACACCGGGGAGCTGTTTTTT. As protein: CASNPSGRANTGELFF. The chain carries TRBV7-9 and TRBJ2-2; 10 bases align to TRBD2. Germline lookup yields CDR1 SEHNR and CDR2 FQNEAQ (reference sequence). This CDR3 spans 16 amino acids. V trimming: 7 bases; J trimming: 2 bases; junction bases outside the gene matches: 7.

This clone was seen just once. The chain is built from TRBV11-2 and TRBJ2-3; no definite D call. The CDR3 runs 13 residues. V dropped 2 bases and J dropped 1 base, with 4 bases sitting between them. Germline V gene lookup returns CDR1 SGHAT and CDR2 FQNNGV. CDR3 residues: CASSLQGTDTQYF. The CDR3, as DNA: TGTGCCAGCAGCTTACAGGGCACAGATACGCAGTATTTT.